There are a few counts of the clone carrying this T cell receptor (beta chain). Its target is unknown. These data come from a study of blood T cells in healthy people across ages. Notes on the study in general: Donor CMV status, an unknown factor, possibly confounded changes in expanded clonotypes. Those diversity estimates obtained from one million T cells were thought to be underestimates.

Germline V gives CDR1 MDHEN, CDR2 SYDVKM. This CDR3 has 13 residues. V was trimmed by 6 bases and J by 8 bases, leaving 16 bases between them. The authors ran a second PCR of about 6 to 11 cycles using a sample-barcoded 5' primer and a J-beta primer mix. Every cDNA molecule bore a tag from a template-switch adaptor containing 12 random nucleotides. TCRdb fed the 5' RACE reads into MiXCR, producing one record per CDR3 protein. The data contain hundreds of thousands of distinct CDR3 sequences, about a third of them singletons. The sequence came from a woman older than 75 in good health. The V call is TRBV28, the J call TRBJ1-2; D possibly corresponds to TRBD1 (5 bases). Material: blood. In DNA form, the CDR3 reads TGTGCCAGCAGCAGTCAGGGCCACGGGGGCTACACCTTC. Its protein product is CASSSQGHGGYTF.